This T cell receptor (beta chain) was retrieved from a study of blood T cell repertoires in COVID-19. This CDR3 has 16 amino acids. Trimming pared 3 bases from V and 8 bases from J, leaving 23 bases between. Per the germline V gene, CDR1 is DFQATT and CDR2 is SNEGSKA (reference sequence). This study enrolled people aged 18 to 89 from about two dozen US geographic areas. Resolution of symptoms, clearance, or two negative PCRs was present in recovered Cohort 3 donors. Using immunoSEQ multiplex PCR, the repertoire was profiled, and TCRdb retains in-frame clones only, with some absent. The table shows about 180,000 clones, with roughly 88% occurring only once.

This rearrangement joins TRBV20-1 to TRBJ2-1; weak D call: TRBD2 (6 bases). The source material was PBMCs or T cells enriched from blood (not recorded which). This receptor was identified in a young woman who had recovered from COVID-19. Here the CDR3 reads CSASLEWVVGSHEQFF. The CDR3 DNA follows: TGCAGTGCTAGTTTGGAATGGGTAGTCGGGAGCCATGAGCAGTTCTTC.